This T cell receptor (beta chain) was obtained from a study of blood T cell repertoires in COVID-19. For the study at large: COVID-19 samples collected from the United States, Italy and Spain covered acute and convalescent phases. T cells, B-cell-depleted T cells, or PBMCs provided the cDNA or gDNA that served as material.

A Seattle source enrolled patients during active infection and followed them longitudinally. This CDR3 region has 18 residues. Trimming stripped 2 bases from V and 2 bases from J, with 19 bases between. Germline V gene lookup returns CDR1 MGHRA and CDR2 YSYEKL. Measured with immunoSEQ multiplex PCR; TCRdb has only the in-frame clones, and not every one. Here the sample spans roughly 500,000 clones, 75% to 90% being singletons. Sequenced material: peripheral blood. The V and J genes are TRBV4-1 and TRBJ1-3; D is possibly TRBD1 (6 bases). The origin of this receptor is a man in his late teens or twenties with COVID-19, enrolled during active disease. CDR3 coding DNA: TGCGCCAGCAGCCAAAATCCCGGACAGATGGGCCCTGGAAACACCATATATTTT. Amino acid sequence: CASSQNPGQMGPGNTIYF.